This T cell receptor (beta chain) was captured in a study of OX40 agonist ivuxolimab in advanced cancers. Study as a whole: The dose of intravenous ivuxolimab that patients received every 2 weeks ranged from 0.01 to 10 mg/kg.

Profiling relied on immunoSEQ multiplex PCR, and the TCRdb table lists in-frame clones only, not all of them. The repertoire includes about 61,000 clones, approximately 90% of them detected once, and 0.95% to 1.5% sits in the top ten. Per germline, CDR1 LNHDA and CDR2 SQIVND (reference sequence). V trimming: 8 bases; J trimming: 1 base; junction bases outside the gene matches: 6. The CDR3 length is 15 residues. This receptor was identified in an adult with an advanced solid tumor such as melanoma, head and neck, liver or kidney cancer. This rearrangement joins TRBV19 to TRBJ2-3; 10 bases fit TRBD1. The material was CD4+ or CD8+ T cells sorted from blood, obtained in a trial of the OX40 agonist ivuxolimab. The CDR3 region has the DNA TGTGCCAGTGGAAGGGGGACAGGGGGCACAGATACGCAGTATTTT. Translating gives CASGRGTGGTDTQYF.